Each of the 30 T cell receptor beta chains below was sequenced from the same sample in a study of T cells and Merkel cell carcinoma outcomes (dated by TCRdb to about 2020). The library was obtained by the immunoSEQ multiplex PCR assay. TCRdb holds this immuneACCESS table with in-frame rearrangements only. Some clones are missing; in checked studies, unresolved V genes explain under half, and the rest has no known cause. This sample is represented by approximately 10,000 clones; about 95% of them were singletons. Approximately 1% of the sample goes to the ten largest clones. The source material was tumor tissue from Merkel cell carcinoma. Every receptor here comes from a human donor with Merkel cell carcinoma.

The rearrangement uses TRBV7-9 and TRBJ2-1; no clear D. The length of the CDR3 is 13 residues. Germline CDR1 and CDR2: SEHNR and FQNEAQ (reference sequence). V gave up 4 bases and J gave up 5 bases, with 9 bases separating them. In DNA form, the CDR3 reads TGTGCCAGCAGCTCCCTTCCGGACAATGAGCAGTTCTTC. Translating gives CASSSLPDNEQFF.

The rearrangement joins TRBV29-1 to TRBJ1-2; TRBD1 matches at 9 bases. Germline assignment: CDR1 SQVTM and CDR2 ANQGSEA. This CDR3 is built from 13 residues. The junction had 6 bases not matched to a gene; V was cut back by 7 bases and J by 3 bases. The CDR3, as DNA: TGCAGCGCAACGACAGGGGGTGACTATGGCTACACCTTC. It codes for CSATTGGDYGYTF.

The chain joins TRBV18 to TRBJ2-2; perhaps TRBD1 as D (6 bases). The CDR3 covers 15 residues. The ends were cut back, 3 bases at V and 4 bases at J, with 12 bases in the middle. Germline V gene data show CDR1 as KGHSH and CDR2 as LQKENI. The CDR3 DNA sequence: TGTGCCAGCTCACCGTGGGACAAAAGCACCGGGGAGCTGTTTTTT. Its protein product is CASSPWDKSTGELFF.

This clone was recorded once. The J gene is TRBJ2-7, the V gene TRBV29-1; tentatively, D is TRBD1 (5 bases). Trimming cost V 4 bases and J 7 bases, with 8 bases left between them. Germline values: CDR1 SQVTM, CDR2 ANQGSEA. This CDR3 comprises 10 residues. DNA for the CDR3: TGCAGCGTTGCTCAGGGTGAGCAGTACTTC. This codes for CSVAQGEQYF.

This clone has just one count. The chain recombines TRBV30 with TRBJ1-5, with D possibly matching TRBD1 (5 bases). V gave up 3 bases and J gave up 0 bases, with 9 bases separating them. The CDR3 runs 14 residues. Germline V gene data show CDR1 as GTSNPN and CDR2 as SVGIG (reference sequence). CDR3 region: CAWSGTPSNQPQHF. The CDR3 nucleotides read TGTGCCTGGAGCGGGACTCCTAGCAATCAGCCCCAGCATTTT.

This clone was detected only once. The J gene is TRBJ2-2, the V gene TRBV5-1; D is possibly TRBD2 (5 bases). Germline CDR1 is SGHRS and CDR2 is YFSETQ. V was pared by 6 bases and J by 7 bases, with 25 bases between. The length of the CDR3 is 17 residues. CDR3 sequence (DNA): TGCGCCAGCAACTTTCGGCCGTCTAGCCCTAATGGCGGGGAGCTGTTTTTT. The encoded protein is CASNFRPSSPNGGELFF.

The V call is TRBV18, the J call TRBJ2-3; no clear D. Between the trimmed V and J ends, which lost 3 bases and 4 bases, there was a span of 5 bases. The V gene's germline CDR1 is KGHSH and CDR2 LQKENI. The CDR3 has 12 amino acids. As DNA, the CDR3 is TGTGCCAGCTCACCGTCGGCAGATACGCAGTATTTT. It encodes CASSPSADTQYF.

The V call is TRBV7-9, the J call TRBJ2-5; TRBD2 matches 11 bases. This CDR3 has 16 residues. The germline V gene encodes CDR1 SEHNR and CDR2 FQNEAQ (reference sequence). Trimming removed 1 base from V and 9 bases from J; junction bases left unmatched: 10. CDR3 sequence: CASSLGVAGGGISQYF. The CDR3 region has the DNA TGTGCCAGCAGCTTAGGAGTAGCGGGAGGGGGCATCTCCCAGTACTTC.

The chain recombines TRBV6-6 with TRBJ1-5, with a possible D match to TRBD1 (5 bases). This CDR3 spans 13 amino acids. The V end lost 6 bases, the J end lost 4 bases, and 10 bases lay between the germline ends. Germline loops: CDR1 MNHNY, CDR2 SVGAGI (reference sequence). In DNA form, the CDR3 reads TGTGCCAGCAGCCTACGGGGGAATCAGCCCCAGCATTTT. It is translated as CASSLRGNQPQHF.

The chain combines TRBV5-1 with TRBJ1-4, with a weak D call TRBD1 (5 bases). From germline, CDR1 is SGHRS and CDR2 YFSETQ. Trimming removed 0 bases from V and 0 bases from J, with 9 bases in between. CDR3 size: 16 residues. The CDR3 reads CASSLGGGATNEKLFF. The CDR3 DNA sequence: TGCGCCAGCAGCTTGGGGGGGGGTGCAACTAATGAAAAACTGTTTTTT.

The chain employs TRBV5-4 and TRBJ2-3; D ambiguous. Germline CDR1 SGHNT, CDR2 YYREEE (reference sequence). The CDR3 contains 15 residues. The germline V and J ends were trimmed by 4 bases and 3 bases, with 15 bases remaining between them. CDR3 nucleotide sequence: TGTGCCAGCAGCCAACTTCAGCAGGAAACAGATACGCAGTATTTT. Protein product: CASSQLQQETDTQYF.

Turning to this clone: Different DNA sequences within this sample yield the same CDR3. This chain connects TRBV6-1 to TRBJ2-7; D uncertain. Germline CDR1 MNHNS, CDR2 SASEGT. Trimming left V 6 bases short and J 2 bases short, with 8 bases between. CDR3 length: 12 amino acids. DNA for the CDR3: TGTGCCAGCAGAACGCACCCCTACGAGCAGTACTTC. This encodes CASRTHPYEQYF.

The rearrangement joins TRBV28 to TRBJ1-5, with a possible D match to TRBD1 (5 bases). Looked up from germline, CDR1 is MDHEN and CDR2 is SYDVKM. Trimming took 4 bases from V and 1 from J, leaving 11 bases between them. The CDR3 runs 15 residues. CDR3 coding DNA: TGTGCCAGCAGTTCGGGGGGGGACAGCAATCAGCCCCAGCATTTT. This codes for CASSSGGDSNQPQHF.

The rearrangement uses TRBV4-2 and TRBJ2-5, with D perhaps matching TRBD2 (6 bases). Trimming cost V 4 bases and J 0 bases, with 9 bases left between them. The CDR3 is made up of 14 amino acids. Germline CDR1 reads LGHNA; CDR2 reads YNFKEQ. The chain's CDR3 is CASSLRLDQETQYF. DNA for the CDR3: TGTGCCAGCAGCCTCAGACTAGACCAAGAGACCCAGTACTTC.

J is TRBJ1-5 and V is TRBV7-2; no clear D. V was pared by 0 bases and J by 0 bases, with 18 bases between. Germline V gene data show CDR1 as SGHTA and CDR2 as FQGNSA. CDR3 length: 19 residues. CDR3 sequence (DNA): TGTGCCAGCAGCTTAGCAGGGCCAGGAAACCCCCTTAGCAATCAGCCCCAGCATTTT. This sequence encodes CASSLAGPGNPLSNQPQHF.

The chain couples TRBV5-1 to TRBJ2-7, with 8 bases matching TRBD1. Trimming took 5 bases from V and 4 from J; bases not matched to a gene: 8. This CDR3 is 14 amino acids long. Germline V CDR1 and CDR2: SGHRS, YFSETQ. This chain's CDR3 is CASRHTGGLYEQYF. The DNA for the CDR3 is TGCGCCAGCAGGCATACAGGGGGGTTGTACGAGCAGTACTTC. Together with reference TRBV5-1 and TRBJ2-7, the CDR3 gives the full variable domain: KAGVTQTPRYLIKTRGQQVTLSCSPISGHRSVSWYQQTPGQGLQFLFEYFSETQRNKGNFPGRFSGRQFSNSRSEMNVSTLELGDSALYLCASRHTGGLYEQYFGPGTRLTVT.

V gene TRBV29-1 combines with J gene TRBJ1-1, with D possibly TRBD1 on 6 matching bases. The CDR3 loop spans 11 amino acids. V shed 4 bases and J shed 3 bases, with 6 bases lying between them. Germline assignment: CDR1 SQVTM and CDR2 ANQGSEA. This CDR3 reads CSVAGDTEAFF. DNA for the CDR3: TGCAGCGTTGCAGGGGACACTGAAGCTTTCTTT.

The V call is TRBV7-9, the J call TRBJ2-7, with D perhaps being TRBD1 or TRBD2 (6 bases each). This CDR3 has 14 amino acids. Germline CDR1 SEHNR, CDR2 FQNEAQ (reference sequence). Trimming shortened V by 5 bases and J by 5 bases, and 16 bases separated the two germline ends. For the CDR3, the DNA is TGTGCCAGCAGCGATCCGTCGGGGGCCGACGAGCAGTACTTC. This translates into CASSDPSGADEQYF. The complete variable domain, with remaining parts taken from reference TRBV7-9 and TRBJ2-7, reads DTGVSQNPRHKITKRGQNVTFRCDPISEHNRLYWYRQTLGQGPEFLTYFQNEAQLEKSRLLSDRFSAERPKGSFSTLEIQRTEQGDSAMYLCASSDPSGADEQYFGPGTRLTVT.

The chain joins TRBV4-2 to TRBJ2-5, with TRBD2 identical over 9 bases. Trimming removed 3 bases from V and 4 bases from J; junction bases left unmatched: 3. Per germline, CDR1 LGHNA and CDR2 YNFKEQ. CDR3 size: 14 residues. The CDR3 region is CASSHRGRAETQYF. Here the CDR3 DNA reads TGTGCCAGCAGCCATCGCGGGAGGGCAGAGACCCAGTACTTC.

In its sample, this clone was seen once. This chain's CDR3 is CASSLPRDSTDTQYF. In DNA form, the CDR3 reads TGTGCCAGCAGCTTACCTCGGGACTCGACAGATACGCAGTATTTT. The V call is TRBV11-3, the J call TRBJ2-3; TRBD2 is a possible D gene (6 bases). The ends were cut back, 2 bases at V and 3 bases at J, with 12 bases in the middle. The CDR3 totals 15 residues. Germline V gene lookup returns CDR1 SGHNT and CDR2 YENEEA.

The chain recombines TRBV7-8 with TRBJ2-7; no clear D gene. CDR3 length: 13 amino acids. Trimming took 5 bases from V and 4 from J, leaving 12 bases between them. Germline lookup yields CDR1 SGHVS and CDR2 FQNEAQ. CDR3 bases: TGTGCCAGCAGCCCCAACCAAGTGTACGAGCAGTACTTC. Translation gives CASSPNQVYEQYF.

J is TRBJ2-1 and V is TRBV28, with D possibly being TRBD2 (6 bases). Germline V lookup: CDR1 MDHEN, CDR2 SYDVKM. The CDR3 spans 15 residues. Between the trimmed V and J ends, which lost 7 bases and 3 bases, there was a span of 16 bases. CDR3 coding DNA: TGTGCCAGCATTCCTACTGGGGGAGGCTACAATGAGCAGTTCTTC. As protein: CASIPTGGGYNEQFF.

V gene TRBV5-5 combines with J gene TRBJ1-1; perhaps TRBD1 as D (5 bases). The V end was cut by 0 bases, the J end by 4 bases, with 7 bases between. The CDR3 runs to 13 residues. From germline, CDR1 is SGHKS and CDR2 YYEKEE (reference sequence). CDR3 nucleotides: TGTGCCAGCAGCTTGGACAGGACCACTGAAGCTTTCTTT. This codes for CASSLDRTTEAFF.

The chain recombines TRBV9 with TRBJ1-2; D is ambiguous. Trimming shortened V by 4 bases and J by 4 bases, and 11 bases separated the two germline ends. This CDR3 region has 13 residues. The germline CDR1 and CDR2 sequences are SGDLS and YYNGEE. In DNA, the CDR3 is TGTGCCAGCAGCATCGACGCTTCCTATGGCTACACCTTC. The encoded protein is CASSIDASYGYTF.

The rearrangement uses TRBV28 and TRBJ1-1; 8 nucleotides align to TRBD1. This CDR3 has 15 residues. V trimming: 7 bases; J trimming: 8 bases; junction bases outside the gene matches: 15. Germline assignment: CDR1 MDHEN and CDR2 SYDVKM. Written as DNA, the CDR3 is TGTGCCAGCACTCCGACAGGGGTAGTGTGGAGAGAAGCTTTCTTT. Its protein product is CASTPTGVVWREAFF.

The gene calls are TRBV7-3 and TRBJ2-3; TRBD1 or TRBD2 may be the D gene (6 bases each). Germline V gives CDR1 SGHTA, CDR2 FQGTGA. V was cut by 2 bases and J by 3 bases, with 15 bases left in between. The CDR3 contains 16 residues. DNA for the CDR3: TGTGCCAGCAGCTTATCCTCGGGGGCAGGGACAGATACGCAGTATTTT. Protein product: CASSLSSGAGTDTQYF.

This clone has a single count. The V and J genes are TRBV18 and TRBJ2-4; D unresolved. V shed 3 bases and J shed 9 bases, with 9 bases lying between them. Germline V lookup: CDR1 KGHSH, CDR2 LQKENI. The CDR3 spans 12 residues. CDR3 in amino acids: CASSPVGGIQYF. The CDR3 bases are TGTGCCAGCTCACCGGTAGGCGGCATTCAGTACTTC.

Here the CDR3 reads CASSLVPRGDTEAFF. The CDR3 DNA follows: TGTGCCAGCAGCTTAGTCCCCCGGGGGGACACTGAAGCTTTCTTT. J is TRBJ1-1 and V is TRBV7-9; a weak D match, TRBD1 (5 bases). This CDR3 has 15 amino acids. The ends were cut back, 1 base at V and 3 bases at J, with 12 bases in the middle. CDR1 and CDR2 from the germline V gene are SEHNR and FQNEAQ (reference sequence).

The chain recombines TRBV11-2 with TRBJ1-4; perhaps TRBD1 as D (5 bases). Germline assignment: CDR1 SGHAT and CDR2 FQNNGV. This CDR3 is built from 15 residues. Trimming removed 0 bases at V and 8 bases at J, with 13 bases between. The CDR3: CASSLDQGLWEKLFF. The CDR3 DNA is TGTGCCAGCAGCTTAGATCAGGGACTGTGGGAAAAACTGTTTTTT.

Concerning this clone itself: Other nucleotide sequences in the sample specify the same CDR3. The rearrangement joins TRBV29-1 to TRBJ2-3, with TRBD2 matching 8 bases. The CDR3 loop spans 13 amino acids. Germline trimming cut 3 bases from V and 5 bases from J; bases unmatched to any gene: 4. The V gene's germline CDR1 is SQVTM and CDR2 ANQGSEA. CDR3 loop: CSVEGTRRDTQYF. DNA of the CDR3: TGCAGCGTTGAGGGGACTAGAAGAGATACGCAGTATTTT.